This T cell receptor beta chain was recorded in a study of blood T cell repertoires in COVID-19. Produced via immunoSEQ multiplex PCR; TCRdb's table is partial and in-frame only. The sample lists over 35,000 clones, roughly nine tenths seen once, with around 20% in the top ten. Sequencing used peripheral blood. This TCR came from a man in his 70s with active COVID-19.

As DNA, the CDR3 is TGTGCCAGCAGCATAACTAGCGTGGAGACCCAGTACTTC. This sequence encodes CASSITSVETQYF. The chain is built from TRBV7-9 and TRBJ2-5, with 7 positions matching TRBD2. This CDR3 spans 13 amino acids. Trimming took 5 bases from V and 5 from J; bases not matched to a gene: 5. Germline-derived CDR1 and CDR2 are SEHNR and FQNEAQ (reference sequence).